This is a list of T cell receptor beta chains from one sample in a study of T-cell reconstitution after alpha-beta-depleted transplantation in children. MiXCR was run by TCRdb on the PCR reads, yielding one entry per CDR3 protein. The table has under 750,000 distinct CDR3 sequences, about 23% seen once. Material: PBMCs, mostly from graft donor cells, obtained 360 days after TCRalphabeta/CD19-depleted stem cell transplant. These receptors were collected from a boy under three years old who had a stem cell transplant for acute myeloid leukemia, so the T cells may come from the graft donor. Both conserved end residues are part of each CDR3. A D gene is named only where the DNA matches it firmly. For some rows the clone size is stated as once, few or many, or as a class when expanded; others skip it.

clone_size,j_call,d_call,v_call,cdr3_aa,cdr3_nt
few,TRBJ1-5,.,TRBV20-1,CSARDSWGLSNQPQHF,TGCAGTGCTAGAGATTCTTGGGGGTTGAGCAATCAGCCCCAGCATTTT
many,TRBJ2-1,.,TRBV7-2,CASSLGLFSSRSYNEQFF,TGTGCCAGCAGCTTGGGGCTGTTTAGTTCACGATCCTACAATGAGCAGTTCTTC
few,TRBJ2-1,.,TRBV6-5,CASSYLEGGYGNEQFF,TGTGCCAGCAGTTACTTGGAGGGGGGGTACGGCAATGAGCAGTTCTTC
.,TRBJ2-3,.,TRBV12-3/TRBV12-4,CASSFGAMPDTQYF,TGTGCCAGCAGTTTCGGGGCAATGCCAGATACGCAGTATTTT
.,TRBJ1-1,.,TRBV9,CASSVDVGMNTEAFF,TGTGCCAGCAGCGTAGACGTCGGCATGAACACTGAAGCTTTCTTT
many,TRBJ2-3,.,TRBV7-2,CASSLYPAPASGERIGDTQYF,TGTGCCAGCAGCTTATACCCGGCTCCCGCCTCGGGGGAGCGGATAGGGGATACGCAGTATTTT
.,TRBJ2-6,.,TRBV12-3/TRBV12-4,CASSLRAGANVLTF,TGTGCCAGCAGTTTACGGGCAGGGGCCAACGTCCTGACTTTC
.,TRBJ1-1,.,TRBV7-2,CASSTKRGGGYYTEAFF,TGTGCCAGCAGCACAAAACGGGGAGGTGGATATTACACTGAAGCTTTCTTT
few,TRBJ2-1,TRBD2,TRBV11-2,CASSLFAGTSINEQFF,TGTGCCAGCAGCTTATTCGCAGGGACTAGCATCAATGAGCAGTTCTTC
many,TRBJ2-2,.,TRBV7-7,CASSFLTDTGELFF,TGTGCCAGCAGCTTCTTGACGGACACCGGGGAGCTGTTTTTT
few,TRBJ1-4,.,TRBV20-1,CSASTNREDEKLFF,TGCAGTGCTAGTACAAACAGGGAAGACGAAAAACTGTTTTTT
.,TRBJ2-4,.,TRBV4-3,CASSPRIARGWENIQYF,TGCGCCAGCAGCCCTAGGATAGCACGGGGATGGGAAAACATTCAGTACTTC
.,TRBJ1-2,.,TRBV6-6,CASSHGTHGYTF,TGTGCCAGCAGTCACGGGACGCATGGCTACACCTTC
.,TRBJ1-5,TRBD1,TRBV20-1,CSARGIRVRGDYSNQPQHF,TGCAGTGCTAGAGGGATTCGGGTCAGGGGGGATTATAGCAATCAGCCCCAGCATTTT
many,TRBJ2-4,.,TRBV3-1,CASSQRLAGAKNIQYF,TGTGCCAGCAGCCAACGACTTGCGGGGGCCAAAAACATTCAGTACTTC
.,TRBJ1-1,.,TRBV7-8,CASTPPRAPHTEAFF,TGTGCCAGCACCCCTCCCCGGGCGCCACACACTGAAGCTTTCTTT
.,TRBJ2-5,TRBD1,TRBV28,CASSLRAGGYQETQYF,TGTGCCAGCAGTTTACGGGCAGGGGGATACCAAGAGACCCAGTACTTC
many,TRBJ2-3,.,TRBV12-3/TRBV12-4,CASSRISGTTDTQYF,TGTGCCAGCAGCCGCATTAGCGGTACCACAGATACGCAGTATTTT
.,TRBJ2-3,TRBD2,TRBV20-1,CSSSSGTSPADTQYF,TGCAGTTCTTCTTCCGGGACTAGCCCCGCGGATACGCAGTATTTT
.,TRBJ2-1,TRBD2,TRBV24-1,CATSDEAGVNNEQFF,TGTGCCACCAGTGATGAAGCGGGGGTGAACAATGAGCAGTTCTTC
many,TRBJ1-4,.,TRBV12-3/TRBV12-4,CASRPPEGKLFF,TGTGCCAGCAGGCCCCCCGAAGGGAAACTGTTTTTT